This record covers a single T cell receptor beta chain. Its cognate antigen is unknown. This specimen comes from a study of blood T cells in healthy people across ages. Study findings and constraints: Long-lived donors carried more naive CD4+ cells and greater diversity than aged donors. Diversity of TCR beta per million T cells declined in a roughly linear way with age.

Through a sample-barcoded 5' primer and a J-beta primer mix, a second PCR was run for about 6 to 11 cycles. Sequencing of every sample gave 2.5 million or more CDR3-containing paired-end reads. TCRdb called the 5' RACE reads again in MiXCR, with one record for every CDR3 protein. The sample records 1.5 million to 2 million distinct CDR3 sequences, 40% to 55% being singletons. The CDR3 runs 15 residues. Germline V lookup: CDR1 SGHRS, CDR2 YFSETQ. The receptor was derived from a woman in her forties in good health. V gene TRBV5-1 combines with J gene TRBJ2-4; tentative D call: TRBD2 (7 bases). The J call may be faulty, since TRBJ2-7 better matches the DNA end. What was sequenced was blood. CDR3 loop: CASSRDGGLNYEQYF. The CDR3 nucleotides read TGCGCCAGCAGCCGCGACGGGGGGCTAAACTACGAGCAGTACTTC.